These T cell receptor beta chains were read from a single sample in a study of cytomegalovirus exposure and HLA in healthy donors. Data came from immunoSEQ multiplex PCR; TCRdb stores just in-frame clones and leaves some out. The table lists more than 110,000 clones, about four fifths of them singletons. Sequenced sample: PBMCs. The receptors originated from a male donor in good health and CMV-seropositive. CDR3s include the opening cysteine and the closing phenylalanine or tryptophan. The order of the fields is D gene, V gene, J gene, clone size, CDR3 DNA, CDR3 protein. D genes are given only for firm matches. Clone size is stated in some rows and not others, as once, few, many or a class when expanded.

D gene: TRBD1
V gene: TRBV7-2
J gene: TRBJ1-1
clone size: -
CDR3 DNA: TGTGCCAGCAGCCCTACAGGGGGTATGGGTGAAGCTTTCTTT
CDR3 protein: CASSPTGGMGEAFF

D gene: TRBD2
V gene: TRBV11-3
J gene: TRBJ2-3
clone size: few
CDR3 DNA: TGTGCCAGCAGTAGCGGGGGGGCCGTAACAGATACGCAGTATTTT
CDR3 protein: CASSSGGAVTDTQYF

D gene: TRBD2
V gene: TRBV7-2
J gene: TRBJ2-7
clone size: -
CDR3 DNA: TGTGCCAGCAGCTTAACCCCCCAGCGGGAGCTCTCTCTCGAGCAGTACTTC
CDR3 protein: CASSLTPQRELSLEQYF

D gene: -
V gene: TRBV5-1
J gene: TRBJ2-3
clone size: -
CDR3 DNA: TGCGCCAGCAGCTTGTGGACTCATACCCCAGGGGATTTAGGGGATACGCAGTATTTT
CDR3 protein: CASSLWTHTPGDLGDTQYF

D gene: -
V gene: TRBV29-1
J gene: TRBJ1-1
clone size: -
CDR3 DNA: TGCAGCGTTGCAGGACAGTACACTGAAGCTTTCTTT
CDR3 protein: CSVAGQYTEAFF

D gene: -
V gene: TRBV7-8
J gene: TRBJ2-7
clone size: -
CDR3 DNA: TGTGCCAGCAGCTTAGATCCCCCTAACCTGTCAACGAGATACGAGCAGTACTTC
CDR3 protein: CASSLDPPNLSTRYEQYF

D gene: TRBD1
V gene: TRBV19
J gene: TRBJ1-1
clone size: once
CDR3 DNA: TGTGCCAGTAGTATCAGGACAGGCTTGAACACTGAAGCTTTCTTT
CDR3 protein: CASSIRTGLNTEAFF

D gene: TRBD2
V gene: TRBV6-1
J gene: TRBJ2-1
clone size: once
CDR3 DNA: TGTGCCAGCAGTCCCCTGGGGACTAGCGGGGAAGAGCAGTTCTTC
CDR3 protein: CASSPLGTSGEEQFF

D gene: TRBD1
V gene: TRBV7-6
J gene: TRBJ2-7
clone size: -
CDR3 DNA: TGTGCCAGCAGCCCTGGACAGGGGCGGGAGCAGTACTTC
CDR3 protein: CASSPGQGREQYF

D gene: TRBD2
V gene: TRBV13
J gene: TRBJ2-2
clone size: -
CDR3 DNA: TGTGCCAGCAGCTTAGAACTAGCGGGAGGGAAAACCGGGGAGCTGTTTTTT
CDR3 protein: CASSLELAGGKTGELFF

D gene: -
V gene: TRBV19
J gene: TRBJ1-5
clone size: -
CDR3 DNA: TGTGCCAGTAGTCCAACGCGGACAGTTCCCAATCAGCCCCAGCATTTT
CDR3 protein: CASSPTRTVPNQPQHF

D gene: TRBD1
V gene: TRBV7-2
J gene: TRBJ2-7
clone size: -
CDR3 DNA: TGTGCCAGCAGCTTCGACAGGGGACCCTACGAGCAGTACTTC
CDR3 protein: CASSFDRGPYEQYF

D gene: -
V gene: TRBV6-6
J gene: TRBJ2-5
clone size: -
CDR3 DNA: TGTGCCAGCAGTACCGAGGCGGAGACCCAGTACTTC
CDR3 protein: CASSTEAETQYF

D gene: -
V gene: TRBV11-2
J gene: TRBJ2-1
clone size: -
CDR3 DNA: TGTGCCAGCAGCCGTCGAGGGAGCTCCTACAATGAGCAGTTCTTC
CDR3 protein: CASSRRGSSYNEQFF

D gene: -
V gene: TRBV15
J gene: TRBJ2-7
clone size: -
CDR3 DNA: TGTGCCACCAGCAGCGGACTGGACCGGGGCGAGCAGTACTTC
CDR3 protein: CATSSGLDRGEQYF